A selection of T cell receptor beta chains follows, all from one sample in a study of cytomegalovirus exposure and HLA in healthy donors. Measured with immunoSEQ multiplex PCR; TCRdb has only the in-frame clones, and not every one. The sample lists 200,000 or so clones, 70% to 80% occurring once. The sample taken for sequencing was PBMCs. The receptors shown here come from a man in his forties in good health and CMV-seronegative. Both conserved end residues are part of each CDR3. The D gene is left open where the match is weak.

D	V	J	DNA	CDR3
TRBD1	TRBV4-1	TRBJ1-2	TGCGCCAGCAGCCAAACTCGGACAGGGGGCGATGGCTACACCTTC	CASSQTRTGGDGYTF
NA	TRBV6-6	TRBJ1-4	TGTGCCAGCAGTTACTCGATGGGGGGTTCGGAAAAACTGTTTTTT	CASSYSMGGSEKLFF
NA	TRBV4-2	TRBJ2-3	TGTGCCAGCAGCCAATATCAAGGACACACAGATACGCAGTATTTT	CASSQYQGHTDTQYF
NA	TRBV4-3	TRBJ2-3	TGCGCCAGCAGCCACAGACAGACATCGGGTACAGATACGCAGTATTTT	CASSHRQTSGTDTQYF
NA	TRBV13	TRBJ2-2	TGTGCCAGCAGCTTAGGTCCCCGTGCAGGGGTTGACACCGGGGAGCTGTTTTTT	CASSLGPRAGVDTGELFF
NA	TRBV7-6	TRBJ2-2	TGTGCCAGCAGCTTAGACAGGGCCGGGGAGCTGTTTTTT	CASSLDRAGELFF
TRBD2	TRBV7-9	TRBJ2-1	TGTGCCAGCAGCGCCGCGGGAGGGCCGTACAATGAGCAGTTCTTC	CASSAAGGPYNEQFF
TRBD1	TRBV11-2	TRBJ1-5	TGTGCCAGCAGCTTGGGGACAGGGAGTCAGCCCCAGCATTTT	CASSLGTGSQPQHF
NA	TRBV6-4	TRBJ1-5	TGTGCCAGCAGTGACTCTGGGCAGAATAGCAATCAGCCCCAGCATTTT	CASSDSGQNSNQPQHF
TRBD2	TRBV11-2	TRBJ2-5	TGTGCCAGCAGCCAAGACGGGGGGGGCGAGACCCAGTACTTC	CASSQDGGGETQYF
TRBD1	TRBV27	TRBJ1-5	TGTGCCAGCACCGCCAGAGGGACAGACCTATATAGCAATCAGCCCCAGCATTTT	CASTARGTDLYSNQPQHF
NA	TRBV11-2	TRBJ2-1	TGTGCCAGCAGGACTAACCCCGAGCACTATGAGCAGTTCTTC	CASRTNPEHYEQFF
NA	TRBV5-1	TRBJ2-5	TGCGCCAGCAGCGATACAGGGGGGGTAGAGACCCAGTACTTC	CASSDTGGVETQYF
NA	TRBV28	TRBJ2-7	TGTGCCAGCAGCCACCACCAGGGAGGTTACGAGCAGTACTTC	CASSHHQGGYEQYF
TRBD1	TRBV5-6	TRBJ1-1	TGTGCCAGCAGCTTGGTAGGGACAGGGAACACTGAAGCTTTCTTT	CASSLVGTGNTEAFF
NA	TRBV14	TRBJ2-1	TGTGCCAGCAGCCAAGCGGAGGGGTACTCCTACAATGAGCAGTTCTTC	CASSQAEGYSYNEQFF
TRBD2	TRBV7-9	TRBJ2-1	TGTGCCAGCAGTGCCACCGGGACTAGCGGGGGAAATGAGCAGTTCTTC	CASSATGTSGGNEQFF